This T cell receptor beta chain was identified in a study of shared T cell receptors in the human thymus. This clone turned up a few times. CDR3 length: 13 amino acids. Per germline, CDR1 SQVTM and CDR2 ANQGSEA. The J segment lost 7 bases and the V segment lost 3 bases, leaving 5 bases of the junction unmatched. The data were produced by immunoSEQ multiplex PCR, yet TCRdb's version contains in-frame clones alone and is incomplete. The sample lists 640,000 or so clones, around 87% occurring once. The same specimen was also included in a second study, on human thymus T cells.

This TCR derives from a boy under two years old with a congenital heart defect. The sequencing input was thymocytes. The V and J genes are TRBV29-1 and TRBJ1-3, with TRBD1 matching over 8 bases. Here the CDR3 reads CSVDRDRKNTIYF. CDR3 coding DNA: TGCAGCGTTGACCGGGACAGGAAGAACACCATATATTTT.